The 23 T cell receptor beta chains presented below share a single source sample, sequenced in a study of blood T cells in healthy people across ages. Through a sample-barcoded 5' primer and a J-beta primer mix, a second PCR was run for roughly 7 to 12 cycles. TCRdb itself ran the 5' RACE reads through MiXCR, one entry per CDR3 protein. The table lists 2 million or so distinct CDR3 sequences, around half of them singletons, with over 2% in the top ten. The sequencing input was blood. These receptors came from a woman between 40 and 50 years old in good health.

The J gene is TRBJ2-5, the V gene TRBV20-1, with a tentative D call TRBD1 (6 bases). Per germline, CDR1 DFQATT and CDR2 SNEGSKA (reference sequence). The CDR3 is made up of 13 amino acids. Trimming removed 6 bases from V and 4 bases from J, with 15 bases in between. The CDR3 DNA follows: TGCAGTGCACCTGACCTAGGGGGAGAGACCCAGTACTTC. This sequence encodes CSAPDLGGETQYF.

This clonotype was counted only a few times. The chain has TRBV27 and TRBJ2-1; the D gene is possibly TRBD2 (5 bases). The CDR3 covers 15 residues. CDR1 and CDR2 from the germline V gene are MNHEY and SMNVEV (reference sequence). The V end was cut by 4 bases, the J end by 1 base, with 11 bases between. The DNA for the CDR3 is TGTGCCAGCAGTTCCCAAAGGGAGTCCTACAATGAGCAGTTCTTC. This gives the protein CASSSQRESYNEQFF.

The gene calls are TRBV6-5 and TRBJ1-4, with D maybe TRBD1 (5 bases). Germline values: CDR1 MNHEY, CDR2 SVGAGI. This CDR3 has 13 residues. V lost 4 bases and J lost 5, with 8 bases in between. CDR3 protein: CASSLRQNEKLFF. The CDR3 DNA is TGTGCCAGCAGTTTAAGACAGAATGAAAAACTGTTTTTT.

Only a few counts were recorded for this clonotype. The chain uses TRBV2 and TRBJ2-3; a weak D match, TRBD2 (6 bases). Germline V lookup: CDR1 SNHLY, CDR2 FYNNEI. Trimming took off 7 bases at V and 2 bases at J, with 16 bases between the two ends. The CDR3 has 15 amino acids. The CDR3 sequence: CASKPGLALTDTQYF. The CDR3 DNA sequence: TGTGCCAGCAAGCCGGGACTGGCCCTCACAGATACGCAGTATTTT.

This clonotype was counted between two and nine times. The V call is TRBV12-3 or TRBV12-4, the J call TRBJ2-7, with TRBD1 matching 9 bases. The J call is doubtful: the DNA matches TRBJ2-5 better. The CDR3 has 14 residues. CDR3 sequence reads: CASSGDRAEGTQYF. Written as DNA, the CDR3 is TGTGCCAGCAGTGGGGACAGGGCAGAGGGGACCCAGTACTTC.

The rearrangement joins TRBV6-1 to TRBJ2-7; 9 positions agree with TRBD1. This CDR3 has 12 residues. V was clipped by 6 bases and J by 8 bases; unmatched bases: 5. Germline CDR1 is MNHNS and CDR2 is SASEGT. DNA of the CDR3: TGTGCCAGCAGGGGGGACAGGGAGAAGCAGTACTTC. Translation: CASRGDREKQYF.

This clonotype occurred a few times. This rearrangement joins TRBV20-1 to TRBJ2-3; TRBD1 is a possible D gene (7 bases). The germline V gene encodes CDR1 DFQATT and CDR2 SNEGSKA (reference sequence). The CDR3 spans 17 residues. The germline V and J ends were trimmed by 1 base and 3 bases, with 20 bases remaining between them. The CDR3 sequence: CSARGTGEADDTDTQYF. CDR3 nucleotide sequence: TGCAGTGCTAGAGGTACAGGGGAGGCGGATGATACAGATACGCAGTATTTT.

The chain recombines TRBV5-1 with TRBJ2-7, with D uncertain. CDR1 is SGHRS, CDR2 YFSETQ, per germline. The CDR3 length is 14 residues. Trimming shortened V by 4 bases and J by 2 bases, and 13 bases separated the two germline ends. This chain's CDR3 is CASSGSIPAYEQYF. CDR3 sequence (DNA): TGCGCCAGCAGCGGAAGCATACCTGCCTACGAGCAGTACTTC.

The chain joins TRBV7-2 to TRBJ2-5; tentatively, D is TRBD1 (5 bases). Per germline, CDR1 SGHTA and CDR2 FQGNSA. The CDR3 runs to 14 residues. V gave up 2 bases and J gave up 11 bases, with 18 bases separating them. CDR3 sequence (DNA): TGTGCCAGCAGCTTACAGGGTGGGATCTATGAGCAGTACTTC. Residues: CASSLQGGIYEQYF.

In this sample, this clonotype turned up a few times. The V call is TRBV7-2, the J call TRBJ1-2; 8 bases are shared with TRBD1. With 5 bases clipped from V and 7 bases from J, the junction kept 6 bases outside the gene matches. CDR3 size: 13 residues. Germline CDR1 SGHTA, CDR2 FQGNSA. CDR3 sequence: CASSLRTGSGYTF. CDR3 nucleotide sequence: TGTGCCAGCAGCCTTCGGACAGGGAGTGGCTACACCTTC.

Turning to this clonotype: One junction end does not reproduce the germline sequence, and a read error may be involved. V and J are TRBV7-7 and TRBJ2-1; 8 bases map to TRBD2. The J call is uncertain, as TRBJ2-7 better fits the DNA end. Looked up from germline, CDR1 is SSHAT and CDR2 is FNYEAQ (reference sequence). This CDR3 contains 15 residues. In DNA, the CDR3 is TGTGCTAGCAGCTTGGCCCGGGGGGGCCAGAATGAGCAGTACTTC. As protein: CASSLARGGQNEQYF.

This clonotype was observed many times. The V gene is TRBV5-1, the J gene TRBJ2-6; D is ambiguous. V lost 3 bases, J lost 0 bases, and 16 bases lay in between. Germline V gene sequence: CDR1 SGHRS, CDR2 YFSETQ. The CDR3 consists of 18 residues. The CDR3 sequence is CASSSRRQQISGANVLTF. DNA for the CDR3: TGCGCCAGCAGCTCCAGACGGCAACAAATCTCTGGGGCCAACGTCCTGACTTTC.

Comment on this clonotype: No conserved phenylalanine or tryptophan is present at the end of the CDR3, so a read error is the likely explanation. The chain has TRBV10-3 and TRBJ2-7; no firm D call. The CDR3 consists of 12 residues. Germline lookup yields CDR1 ENHRY and CDR2 SYGVKD. V was clipped by 11 bases and J by 0 bases, with 11 bases between them. CDR3 sequence (DNA): TGTGCCGCCTCTTGGGGCTCCTACGAGCAGTACTAC. It translates to CAASWGSYEQYY.

The gene calls are TRBV27 and TRBJ1-6; D gene ambiguous. In germline, CDR1 is MNHEY, CDR2 SMNVEV (reference sequence). CDR3 length: 14 residues. Between the trimmed V and J ends, which lost 3 bases and 7 bases, there was a span of 10 bases. The CDR3 protein is CASSFPSENSPLHF. CDR3 DNA sequence: TGTGCCAGCAGTTTTCCTTCCGAAAATTCACCCCTCCACTTT.

This clonotype came up many times. J is TRBJ2-1 and V is TRBV29-1; 14 nucleotides agree with TRBD2. In germline, CDR1 is SQVTM, CDR2 ANQGSEA. The length of the CDR3 is 15 residues. V was clipped by 6 bases and J by 2 bases; unmatched bases: 3. The CDR3 DNA follows: TGCAGCGTGGAGGGACTAGCGGGGGCCTACAATGAGCAGTTCTTC. Encoded protein: CSVEGLAGAYNEQFF.

This clonotype occurred many times. The V gene is TRBV7-9, the J gene TRBJ1-2, with a possible D match to TRBD1 (6 bases). The V gene lost 5 bases and the J gene lost 7 bases, with 23 bases spanning the gap. This CDR3 comprises 16 residues. CDR1 is SEHNR, CDR2 FQNEAQ, per germline (reference sequence). DNA for the CDR3: TGTGCCAGCAGCCGACCCATACAGGGACTCGCAAGTGGCTACACCTTC. Translation: CASSRPIQGLASGYTF.

This chain connects TRBV5-1 to TRBJ2-5; 12 bases agree with TRBD2. The CDR3 spans 15 residues. Unmatched junction bases numbered 5, after V lost 3 bases and J lost 5 bases. Germline V CDR1 and CDR2: SGHRS, YFSETQ. CDR3 protein: CASSSGTSGYETQYF. CDR3 bases: TGCGCCAGCAGCTCCGGGACTAGCGGGTATGAGACCCAGTACTTC. Full variable domain (missing parts from reference TRBV5-1 and TRBJ2-5): KAGVTQTPRYLIKTRGQQVTLSCSPISGHRSVSWYQQTPGQGLQFLFEYFSETQRNKGNFPGRFSGRQFSNSRSEMNVSTLELGDSALYLCASSSGTSGYETQYFGPGTRLLVL.

This clonotype has more than one count but fewer than ten. This sequence joins TRBV7-9 and TRBJ2-7; D possibly uses TRBD1 or TRBD2 (5 bases each). With 5 bases removed from V and 4 bases from J, the gap between germline ends came to 15 bases. This CDR3 is 14 amino acids long. The germline V gene has CDR1 SEHNR and CDR2 FQNEAQ (reference sequence). The CDR3 here is CASSPGPGYYEQYF. The CDR3 nucleotides read TGTGCCAGCAGCCCGGGACCAGGATATTACGAGCAGTACTTC.

The sample holds a few counts of this clonotype. The chain links TRBV7-9 to TRBJ2-7; 7 bases map to TRBD2. There are 15 residues in the CDR3. V trimming: 2 bases; J trimming: 2 bases; junction bases outside the gene matches: 6. Per the germline V gene, CDR1 is SEHNR and CDR2 is FQNEAQ (reference sequence). CDR3 DNA sequence: TGTGCCAGCAGCTTAATGGGGAGGGCTCCCTACGAGCAGTACTTC. It translates to CASSLMGRAPYEQYF.

This clonotype was seen a handful of times. CDR3 region: CASSSTGGDGEKLFF. Here the CDR3 DNA reads TGTGCCAGCAGCTCTACAGGGGGCGACGGTGAAAAACTGTTTTTT. This sequence joins TRBV5-5 and TRBJ1-4, with TRBD1 matching 9 bases. V shed 3 bases and J 7 bases; nucleotides not matched to a gene: 7. This CDR3 comprises 15 residues. The V gene's germline CDR1 is SGHKS and CDR2 YYEKEE (reference sequence).

The DNA for the CDR3 is TGCAGCACCCAGACAGGGGCCTACAATGAGCAGTTCTTC. Translated: CSTQTGAYNEQFF. V gene TRBV29-1 combines with J gene TRBJ2-1, with 8 bases that match TRBD1. Germline-derived CDR1 and CDR2 are SQVTM and ANQGSEA. The junction had 5 bases not matched to a gene; V was cut back by 8 bases and J by 2 bases. This CDR3 contains 13 residues.

This clonotype was counted only a few times. The rearrangement links TRBV7-9 to TRBJ1-2; tentatively, D is TRBD1 (6 bases). V was clipped by 7 bases and J by 4 bases, with 19 bases between them. The germline gives CDR1 SEHNR, CDR2 FQNEAQ (reference sequence). This CDR3 comprises 15 residues. The CDR3 DNA follows: TGTGCCAGCACCTCTTTTTCAGGGGCCGTCTATGGCTACACCTTC. As protein: CASTSFSGAVYGYTF.

The V gene is TRBV24-1, the J gene TRBJ2-5; D remains ambiguous. V dropped 4 bases and J dropped 2 bases, with 10 bases sitting between them. There are 14 residues in the CDR3. CDR1 KGHDR and CDR2 SFDVKD come from the germline V gene. DNA of the CDR3: TGTGCCACCAGTGAAGCCACAACGCAAGAGACCCAGTACTTC. As protein: CATSEATTQETQYF.